This T cell receptor (beta chain) appears in the sequencing data of a study of CXCR3-negative and CXCR3-positive naive CD8 T cells (dated by TCRdb to between 2018 and 2021). About the study as a whole: In total, about 135 million TRB reads were obtained, corresponding to roughly 1.5 +/- 0.3 million reads per library. Diversity and physicochemical repertoire analyses were performed on around ten donors pooled from two independent experiments. Naive subsets from 5 or 6 donors and memory cells from 3 donors were included in the TRBV-TRBJ cluster analysis.

For sequencing, a NextSeq 550 was employed. The Human TCR Profiling Kit (MiLaboratory) was used to make UMI-labeled 5' RACE TRB cDNA libraries. cDNA synthesis used the entire amount of extracted RNA, and PCR amplification then used the entire amount of cDNA produced. Libraries were prepared in parallel using an identical number of PCR cycles. On the study's bioinformatics: With a minimum of two reads required per UMI, MIGEC and MiXCR pulled out about 50,000 +/- 9,200 unique UMI-labeled TRB cDNA molecules from each library. On average, each library contained approximately 40,000 +/- 10,000 functional in-frame TRB CDR3 nucleotide clonotypes without stop codons. Diversity metrics, including normalized Shannon-Wiener and Chao1, were computed in VDJtools after downsampling to 5000 UMI-labeled TRB molecules per sample. VDJtools computed clonotype-size-weighted physicochemical properties of the central five CDR3 residues: interaction energy, strength, volume and Kidera factor 4. TCRdb reprocessed the reads and lists each CDR3 protein sequence as a single entry, with no DNA. The V and J calls, along with clone size, are taken from TCRdb and not from the paper's own processing. The table of this sample itemizes over 100,000 distinct CDR3 sequences. Of the sample, 0.29% falls within the top ten clones.

For each CD8+ T cell subset, flow sorting was done in triplicate, and 250,000 to 300,000 cells per subset went directly into RLT lysis buffer. Naive CD8+ T cells were defined stringently as CD45RO-CCR7+CD27+CD95- to exclude memory contaminants. Peripheral blood mononuclear cells were isolated from buffy coats using standard density gradient centrifugation. Naive CXCR3-negative and CXCR3-positive CD8+ T cells were flow-sorted on a FACSAria III. Total RNA was extracted from sorted cells using an RNeasy Mini Kit. Measured from the cysteine to the phenylalanine, the CDR3 is 14 residues long. Only the protein is available. CDR1 and CDR2 are read off the germline V gene as SQVTM and ANQGSEA. To note about this clonotype: It has no known antigen specificity.

Overall results and qualifications from the work: TRBV-TRBJ usage was similar between naive CXCR3-negative and CXCR3-positive cells from the same donor, while memory cells showed distinct patterns. Repertoire diversity was comparably high in both naive subsets but much lower in memory CD8+ T cells. TRB CDR3s from CXCR3-positive naive cells showed higher hydrophobicity (lower Kidera factor 4), lower energy, and higher strength and volume indices than CXCR3-negative naive cells. Freshly isolated PBMCs were used for most assays because CXCR3 expression partially decreased after cryopreservation. Because surface CD5, which is linked to self-reactivity in mice, was comparable between the naive subsets, TCR interaction strength was also inferred from the physicochemical properties of TRB CDR3s.

This TCR came from a human donor in good health. Some clones in this sample may be carry-over from other donors' samples. The chain is made from TRBV29-1 and TRBJ2-1; checking the TCRdb D call of TRBD1 is not possible without DNA. Material for sequencing was naive CXCR3- CD8+ T cells from blood. The sample's cell subset or site label is to be understood as: CD45RO-CCR7+CD27+CD95- naive CD8+ T cells lacking CXCR3 (TNR3-). The CDR3 protein is CSGRTGIEYNEQFF.